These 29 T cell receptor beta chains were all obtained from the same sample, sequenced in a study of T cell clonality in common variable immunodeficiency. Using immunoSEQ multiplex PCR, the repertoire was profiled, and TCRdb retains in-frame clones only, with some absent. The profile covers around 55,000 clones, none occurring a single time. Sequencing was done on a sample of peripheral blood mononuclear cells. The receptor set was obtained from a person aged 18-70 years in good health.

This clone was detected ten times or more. CDR3 bases read: TGTGCTAGTGGTCCGGCGGGACAGGGAGAAGGCTACGAG. Translation gives CASGPAGQGEGYE. The whole CDR3 protein reads CASGPAGQGEGYEQYF. The chain links TRBV12-5 to TRBJ2-7; 9 bases are shared with TRBD1. The read is 3 residues too short to cover the CDR3 end, so that end is filled in from the germline J gene. In germline, CDR1 is LGHNT, CDR2 FRNRAP. This CDR3 has 16 residues. V gave up 5 bases and J gave up 3 bases; unmatched junction bases: 11.

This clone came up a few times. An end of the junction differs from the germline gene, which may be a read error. CDR3 DNA (partial): TGCGCCGGCAGCTTGGACGGGACTAGCATGTACGAG. This gives the protein CAGSLDGTSMYE. The entire CDR3 protein reads CAGSLDGTSMYEQYF. The V gene is TRBV5-1, the J gene TRBJ2-7; 9 bases agree with TRBD2. The read ends 3 residues early relative to the CDR3; the germline J gene fills the gap. This CDR3 is built from 15 residues. Germline V gene sequence: CDR1 SGHRS, CDR2 YFSETQ.

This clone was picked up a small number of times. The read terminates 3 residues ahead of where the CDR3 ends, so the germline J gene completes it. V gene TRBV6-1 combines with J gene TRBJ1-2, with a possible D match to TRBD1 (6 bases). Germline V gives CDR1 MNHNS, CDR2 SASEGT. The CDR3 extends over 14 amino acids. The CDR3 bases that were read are TGTGCCAGCAGGGAACAGGGATCCCACTACGAC. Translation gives CASREQGSHYD. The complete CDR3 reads CASREQGSHYDYTF.

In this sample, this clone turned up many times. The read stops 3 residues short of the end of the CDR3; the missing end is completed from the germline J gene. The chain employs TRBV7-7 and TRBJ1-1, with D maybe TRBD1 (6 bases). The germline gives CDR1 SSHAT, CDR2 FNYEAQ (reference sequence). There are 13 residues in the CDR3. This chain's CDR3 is CATSPGVNTEAFF. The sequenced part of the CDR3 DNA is TGTGCTACCTCACCAGGGGTGAACACTGAA.

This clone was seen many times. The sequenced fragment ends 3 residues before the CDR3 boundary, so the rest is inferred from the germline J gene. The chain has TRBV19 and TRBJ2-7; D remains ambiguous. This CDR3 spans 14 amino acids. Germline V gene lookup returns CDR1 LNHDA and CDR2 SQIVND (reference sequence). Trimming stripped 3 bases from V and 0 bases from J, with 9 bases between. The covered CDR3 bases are TGTGCCAGTAGTATGGCCGTAAACTCCTACGAG. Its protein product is CASSMAVNSYE. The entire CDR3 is CASSMAVNSYEQYF.

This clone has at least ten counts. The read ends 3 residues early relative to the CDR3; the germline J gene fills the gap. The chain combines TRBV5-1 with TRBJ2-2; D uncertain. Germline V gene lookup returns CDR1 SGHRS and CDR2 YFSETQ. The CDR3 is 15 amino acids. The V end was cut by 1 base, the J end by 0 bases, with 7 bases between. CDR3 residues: CASSLTDPNTGELFF. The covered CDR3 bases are TGCGCCAGCAGCTTGACAGATCCGAACACCGGGGAG.

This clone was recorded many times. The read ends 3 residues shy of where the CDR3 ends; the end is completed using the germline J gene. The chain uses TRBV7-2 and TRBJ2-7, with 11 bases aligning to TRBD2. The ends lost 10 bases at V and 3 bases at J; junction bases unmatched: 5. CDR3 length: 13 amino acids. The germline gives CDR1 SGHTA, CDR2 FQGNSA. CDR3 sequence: CATRLAGSYEQYF. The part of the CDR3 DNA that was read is TGTGCCACCAGACTAGCGGGGAGCTACGAG.

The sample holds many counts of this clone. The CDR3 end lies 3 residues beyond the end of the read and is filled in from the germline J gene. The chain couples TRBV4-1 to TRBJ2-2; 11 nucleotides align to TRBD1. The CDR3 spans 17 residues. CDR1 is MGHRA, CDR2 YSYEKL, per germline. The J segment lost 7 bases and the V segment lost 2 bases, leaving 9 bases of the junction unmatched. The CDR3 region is CASSQPVGTGGDGELFF. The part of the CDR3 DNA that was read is TGCGCCAGCAGCCAACCCGTGGGGACAGGGGGGGACGGGGAG.

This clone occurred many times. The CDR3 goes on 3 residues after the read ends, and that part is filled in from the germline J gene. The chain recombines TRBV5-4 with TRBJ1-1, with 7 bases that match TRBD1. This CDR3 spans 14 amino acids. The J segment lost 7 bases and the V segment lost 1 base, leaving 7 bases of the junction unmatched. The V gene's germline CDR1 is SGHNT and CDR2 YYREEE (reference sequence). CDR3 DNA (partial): TGTGCCAGCAGCTTGATCAGGGGGGTGGGTGAA. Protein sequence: CASSLIRGVGE. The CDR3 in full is CASSLIRGVGEAFF.

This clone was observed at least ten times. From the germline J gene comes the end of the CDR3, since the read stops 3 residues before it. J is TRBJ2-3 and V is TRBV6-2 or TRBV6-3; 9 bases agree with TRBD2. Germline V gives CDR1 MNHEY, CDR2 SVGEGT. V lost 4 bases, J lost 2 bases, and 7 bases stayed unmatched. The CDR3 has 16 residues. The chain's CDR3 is CASSWVLAGDTDTQYF. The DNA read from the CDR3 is TGTGCCAGCAGTTGGGTCTTAGCGGGGGACACAGATACG.

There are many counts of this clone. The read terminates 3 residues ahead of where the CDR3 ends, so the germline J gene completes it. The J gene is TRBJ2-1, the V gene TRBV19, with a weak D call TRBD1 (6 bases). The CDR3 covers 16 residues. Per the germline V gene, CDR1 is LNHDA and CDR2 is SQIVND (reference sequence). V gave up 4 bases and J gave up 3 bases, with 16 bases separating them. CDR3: CASSTPQGRFYNEQFF. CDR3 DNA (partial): TGTGCCAGTAGTACCCCACAGGGACGGTTCTACAATGAG.

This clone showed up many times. The CDR3 loop reads CASSGQGTGNQPQHF. The sequenced part of the CDR3 DNA is TGTGCCAGCAGTGGACAAGGGACAGGCAATCAGCCC. This sequence joins TRBV6-1 and TRBJ1-5; 7 bases map to TRBD1. Read data end 3 residues before the CDR3 end; the end is taken from the germline J gene. The CDR3 consists of 15 residues. Germline V lookup: CDR1 MNHNS, CDR2 SASEGT. Trimming at V came to 4 bases and at J to 2 bases, leaving 5 bases not matched to a gene.

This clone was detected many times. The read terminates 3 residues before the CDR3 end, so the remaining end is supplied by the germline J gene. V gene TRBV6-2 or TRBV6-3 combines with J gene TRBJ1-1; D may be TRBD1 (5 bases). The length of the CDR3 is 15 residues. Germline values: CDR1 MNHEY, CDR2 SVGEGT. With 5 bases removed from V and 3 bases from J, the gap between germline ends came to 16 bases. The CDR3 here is CASSPAATGYTEAFF. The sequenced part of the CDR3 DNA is TGTGCCAGCAGTCCCGCGGCTACAGGTTACACTGAA.

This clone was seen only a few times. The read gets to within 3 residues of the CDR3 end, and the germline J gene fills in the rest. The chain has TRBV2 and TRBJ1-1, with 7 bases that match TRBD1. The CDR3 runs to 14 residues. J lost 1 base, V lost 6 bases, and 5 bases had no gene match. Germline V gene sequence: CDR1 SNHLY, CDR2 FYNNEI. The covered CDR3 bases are TGTGCCAGCAGGAGCACAGGGGCGAACACTGAA. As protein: CASRSTGANTE. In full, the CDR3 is CASRSTGANTEAFF.

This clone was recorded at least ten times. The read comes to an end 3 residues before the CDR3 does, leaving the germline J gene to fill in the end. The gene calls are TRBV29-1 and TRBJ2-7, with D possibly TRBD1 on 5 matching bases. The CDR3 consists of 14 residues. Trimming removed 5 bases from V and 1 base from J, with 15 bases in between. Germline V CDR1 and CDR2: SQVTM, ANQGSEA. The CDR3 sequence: CSVTPGHRSYEQYF. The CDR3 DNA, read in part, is TGCAGCGTTACTCCAGGACACCGATCCTACGAG.

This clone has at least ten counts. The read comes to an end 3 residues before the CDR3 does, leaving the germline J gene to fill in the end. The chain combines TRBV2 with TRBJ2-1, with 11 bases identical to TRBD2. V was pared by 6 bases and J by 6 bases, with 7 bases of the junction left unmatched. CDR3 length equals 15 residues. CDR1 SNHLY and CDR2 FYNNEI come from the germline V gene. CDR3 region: CASRASGGNLNEQFF. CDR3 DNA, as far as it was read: TGTGCCAGCAGGGCTAGCGGGGGGAATCTCAATGAG.

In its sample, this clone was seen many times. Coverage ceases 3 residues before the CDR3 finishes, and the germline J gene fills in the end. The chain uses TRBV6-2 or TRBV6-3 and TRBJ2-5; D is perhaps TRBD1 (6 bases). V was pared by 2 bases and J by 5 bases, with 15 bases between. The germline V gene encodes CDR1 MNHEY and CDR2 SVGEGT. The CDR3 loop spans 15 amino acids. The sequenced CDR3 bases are TGTGCCAGCAGTTACCTGGGGGCTGTAGGGGAGACC. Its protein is CASSYLGAVGET. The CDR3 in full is CASSYLGAVGETQYF.

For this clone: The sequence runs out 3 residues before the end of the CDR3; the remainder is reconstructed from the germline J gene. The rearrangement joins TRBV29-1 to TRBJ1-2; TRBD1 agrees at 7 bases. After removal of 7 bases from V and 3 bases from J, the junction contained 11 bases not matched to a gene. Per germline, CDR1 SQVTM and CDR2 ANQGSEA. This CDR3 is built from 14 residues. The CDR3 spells CSGWTEGGDYGYTF. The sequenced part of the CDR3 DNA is TGCAGCGGATGGACCGAAGGGGGCGACTATGGC.

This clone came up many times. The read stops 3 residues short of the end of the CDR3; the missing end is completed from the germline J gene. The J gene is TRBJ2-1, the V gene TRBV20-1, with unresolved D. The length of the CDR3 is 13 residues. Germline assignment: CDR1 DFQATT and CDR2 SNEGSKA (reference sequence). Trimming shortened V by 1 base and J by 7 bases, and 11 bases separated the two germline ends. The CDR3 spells CSARVQTDNEQFF. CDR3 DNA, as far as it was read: TGCAGTGCTAGAGTCCAGACTGATAATGAG.

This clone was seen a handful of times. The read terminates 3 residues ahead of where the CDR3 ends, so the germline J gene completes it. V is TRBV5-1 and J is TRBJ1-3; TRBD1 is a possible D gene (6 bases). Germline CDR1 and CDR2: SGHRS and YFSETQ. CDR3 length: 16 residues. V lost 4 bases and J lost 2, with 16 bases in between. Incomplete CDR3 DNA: TGCGCCAGCAGCATGGGGGGGCGAGGGACTGGAAACACC. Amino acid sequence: CASSMGGRGTGNT. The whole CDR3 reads CASSMGGRGTGNTIYF.

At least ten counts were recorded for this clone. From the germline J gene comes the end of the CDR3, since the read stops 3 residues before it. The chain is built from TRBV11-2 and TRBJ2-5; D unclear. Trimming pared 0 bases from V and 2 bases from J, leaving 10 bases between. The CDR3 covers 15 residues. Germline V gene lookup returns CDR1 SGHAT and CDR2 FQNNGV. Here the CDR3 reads CASSLDLALQETQYF. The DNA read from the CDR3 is TGTGCCAGCAGCTTAGATCTCGCACTACAAGAGACC.

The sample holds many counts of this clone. CDR3 protein: CATSRVGGGGTDTQYF. Incomplete CDR3 DNA: TGTGCCACCAGCAGAGTTGGCGGGGGGGGCACAGATACG. The rearrangement links TRBV15 to TRBJ2-3; 9 bases line up with TRBD2. The read ends 3 residues shy of where the CDR3 ends; the end is completed using the germline J gene. V lost 1 base and J lost 1; bases outside the gene matches: 3. Per germline, CDR1 LNHNV and CDR2 YYDKDF (reference sequence). The CDR3 runs 16 residues.

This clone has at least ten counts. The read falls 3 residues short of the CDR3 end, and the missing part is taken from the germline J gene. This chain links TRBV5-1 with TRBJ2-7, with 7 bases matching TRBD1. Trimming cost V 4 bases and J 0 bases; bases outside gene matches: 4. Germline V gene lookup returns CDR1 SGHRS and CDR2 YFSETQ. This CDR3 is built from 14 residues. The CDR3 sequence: CASSNRDSSYEQYF. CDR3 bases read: TGCGCCAGCAGCAACCGGGACAGCTCCTACGAG.

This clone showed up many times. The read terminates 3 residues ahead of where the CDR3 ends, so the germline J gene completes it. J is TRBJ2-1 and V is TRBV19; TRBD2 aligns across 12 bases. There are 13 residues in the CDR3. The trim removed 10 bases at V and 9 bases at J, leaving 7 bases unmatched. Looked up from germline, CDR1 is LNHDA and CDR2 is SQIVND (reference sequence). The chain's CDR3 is CATGLAGRAEQFF. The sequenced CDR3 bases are TGTGCCACCGGACTAGCGGGGAGGGCTGAG.

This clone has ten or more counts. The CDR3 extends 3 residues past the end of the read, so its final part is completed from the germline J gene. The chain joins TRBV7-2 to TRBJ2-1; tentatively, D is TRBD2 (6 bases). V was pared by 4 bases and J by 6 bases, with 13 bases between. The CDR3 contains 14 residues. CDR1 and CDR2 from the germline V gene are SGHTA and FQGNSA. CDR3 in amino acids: CASSSRVGGNEQFF. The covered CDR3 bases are TGTGCCAGCAGCTCCAGGGTGGGGGGCAATGAG. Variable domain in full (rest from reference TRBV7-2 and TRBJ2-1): GAGVSQSPSNKVTEKGKDVELRCDPISGHTALYWYRQSLGQGLEFLIYFQGNSAPDKSGLPSDRFSAERTGGSVSTLTIQRTQQEDSAVYLCASSSRVGGNEQFFGPGTRLTVL.

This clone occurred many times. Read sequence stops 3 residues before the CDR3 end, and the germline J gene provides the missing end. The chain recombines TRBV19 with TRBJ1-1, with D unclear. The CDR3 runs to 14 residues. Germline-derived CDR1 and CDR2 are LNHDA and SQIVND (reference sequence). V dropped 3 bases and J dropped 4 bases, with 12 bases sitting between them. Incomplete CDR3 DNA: TGTGCCAGTAGTATTACCCGGGTTGGCACTGAA. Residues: CASSITRVGTE. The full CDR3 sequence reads CASSITRVGTEAFF.

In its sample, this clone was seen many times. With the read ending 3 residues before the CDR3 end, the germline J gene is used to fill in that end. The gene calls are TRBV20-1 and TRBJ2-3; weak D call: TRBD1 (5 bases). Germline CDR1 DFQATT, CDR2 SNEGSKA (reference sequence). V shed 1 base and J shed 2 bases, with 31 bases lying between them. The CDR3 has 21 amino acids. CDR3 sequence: CSARAHLGWGRRANHTDTQYF. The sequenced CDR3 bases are TGCAGTGCTAGAGCCCACCTCGGGTGGGGCAGACGAGCCAACCACACAGATACG.

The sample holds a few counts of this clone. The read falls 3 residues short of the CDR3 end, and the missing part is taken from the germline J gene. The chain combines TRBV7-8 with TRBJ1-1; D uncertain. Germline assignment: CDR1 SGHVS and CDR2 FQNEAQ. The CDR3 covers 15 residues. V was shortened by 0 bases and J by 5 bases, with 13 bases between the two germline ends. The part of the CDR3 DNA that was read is TGTGCCAGCAGCTTAGCAATCGTTCCAGAAACTGAA. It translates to CASSLAIVPETE. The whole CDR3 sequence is CASSLAIVPETEAFF.

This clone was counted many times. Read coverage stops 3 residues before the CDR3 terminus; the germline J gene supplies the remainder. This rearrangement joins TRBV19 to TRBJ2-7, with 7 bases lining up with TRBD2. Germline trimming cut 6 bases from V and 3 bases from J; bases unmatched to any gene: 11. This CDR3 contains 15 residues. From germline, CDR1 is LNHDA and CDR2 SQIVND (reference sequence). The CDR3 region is CASSKFGTNVYEQYF. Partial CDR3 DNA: TGTGCCAGTAGCAAATTCGGGACTAACGTCTACGAG.